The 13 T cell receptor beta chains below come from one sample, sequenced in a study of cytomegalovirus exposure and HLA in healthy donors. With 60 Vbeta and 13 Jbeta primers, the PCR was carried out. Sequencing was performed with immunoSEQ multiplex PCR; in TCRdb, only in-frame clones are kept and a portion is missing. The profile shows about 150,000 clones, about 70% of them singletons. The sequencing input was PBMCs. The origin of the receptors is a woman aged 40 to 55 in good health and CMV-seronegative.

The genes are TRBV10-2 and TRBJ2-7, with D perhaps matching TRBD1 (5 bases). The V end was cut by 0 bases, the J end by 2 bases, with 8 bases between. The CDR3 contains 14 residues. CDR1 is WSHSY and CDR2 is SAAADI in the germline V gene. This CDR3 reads CASSESAGPYEQYF. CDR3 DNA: TGCGCCAGCAGTGAGTCCGCAGGGCCCTACGAGCAGTACTTC.

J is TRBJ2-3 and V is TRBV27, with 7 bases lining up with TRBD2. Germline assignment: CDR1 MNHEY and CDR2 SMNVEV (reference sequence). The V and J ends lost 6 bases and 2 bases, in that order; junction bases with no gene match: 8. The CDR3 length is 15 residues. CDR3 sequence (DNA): TGTGCCAGCAGCCGTTCTAGCGGAAACACAGATACGCAGTATTTT. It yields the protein CASSRSSGNTDTQYF.

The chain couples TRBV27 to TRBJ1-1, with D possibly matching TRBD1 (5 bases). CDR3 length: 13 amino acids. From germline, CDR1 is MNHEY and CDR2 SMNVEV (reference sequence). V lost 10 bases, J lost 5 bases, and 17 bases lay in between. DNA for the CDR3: TGTGCCACCGCCCTTCGGGAGGGGACTGAAGCTTTCTTT. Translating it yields CATALREGTEAFF.

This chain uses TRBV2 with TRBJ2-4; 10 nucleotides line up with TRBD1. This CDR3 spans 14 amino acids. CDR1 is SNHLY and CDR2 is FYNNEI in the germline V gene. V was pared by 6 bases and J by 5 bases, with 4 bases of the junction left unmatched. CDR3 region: CASSAGTGENIQYF. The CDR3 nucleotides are TGTGCCAGCAGCGCCGGGACAGGGGAAAACATTCAGTACTTC.

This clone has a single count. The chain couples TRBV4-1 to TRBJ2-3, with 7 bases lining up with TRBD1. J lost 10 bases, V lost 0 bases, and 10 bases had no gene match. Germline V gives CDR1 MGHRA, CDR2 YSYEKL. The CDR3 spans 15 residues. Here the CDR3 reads CASSQDTPGQEAQYF. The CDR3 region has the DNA TGCGCCAGCAGCCAAGATACCCCTGGACAGGAGGCGCAGTATTTT.

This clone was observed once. DNA for the CDR3: TGTGCTAGTGGTTTGCCGGGGGGGCGTGAGCAGTTCTTC. This gives the protein CASGLPGGREQFF. This chain uses TRBV12-5 with TRBJ2-1; 8 bases are a match to TRBD2. V was pared by 2 bases and J by 9 bases, with 3 bases of the junction left unmatched. The germline V gene encodes CDR1 LGHNT and CDR2 FRNRAP. CDR3 length: 13 amino acids.

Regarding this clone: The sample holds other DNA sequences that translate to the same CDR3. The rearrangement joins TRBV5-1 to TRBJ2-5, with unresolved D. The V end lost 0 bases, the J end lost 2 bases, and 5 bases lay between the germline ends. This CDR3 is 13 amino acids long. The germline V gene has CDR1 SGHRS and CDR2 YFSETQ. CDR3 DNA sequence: TGCGCCAGCAGCTTGGGTCAGCAAGAGACCCAGTACTTC. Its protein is CASSLGQQETQYF.

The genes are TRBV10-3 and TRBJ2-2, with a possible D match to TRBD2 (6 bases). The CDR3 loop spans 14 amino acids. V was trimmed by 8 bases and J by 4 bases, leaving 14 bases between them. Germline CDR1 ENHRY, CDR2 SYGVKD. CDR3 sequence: CAIHLGGTTGELFF. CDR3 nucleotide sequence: TGTGCCATCCACCTCGGGGGTACCACCGGGGAGCTGTTTTTT.

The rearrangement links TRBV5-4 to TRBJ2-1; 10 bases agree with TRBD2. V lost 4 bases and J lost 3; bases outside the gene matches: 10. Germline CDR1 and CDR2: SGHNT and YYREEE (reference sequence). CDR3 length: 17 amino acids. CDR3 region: CASSVGGRTSGYNEQFF. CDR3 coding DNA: TGTGCCAGCAGCGTGGGGGGAAGGACTAGCGGCTACAATGAGCAGTTCTTC.

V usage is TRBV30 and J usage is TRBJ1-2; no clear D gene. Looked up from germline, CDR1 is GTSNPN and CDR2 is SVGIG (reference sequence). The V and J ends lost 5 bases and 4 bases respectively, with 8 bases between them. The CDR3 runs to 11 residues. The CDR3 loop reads CAWGWPYGYTF. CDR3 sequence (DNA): TGTGCCTGGGGTTGGCCCTATGGCTACACCTTC.

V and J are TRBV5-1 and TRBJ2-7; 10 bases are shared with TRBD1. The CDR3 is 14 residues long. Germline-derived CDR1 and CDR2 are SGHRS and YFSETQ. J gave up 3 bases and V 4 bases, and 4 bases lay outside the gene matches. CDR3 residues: CASSPGQGDYEQYF. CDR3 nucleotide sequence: TGCGCCAGCAGCCCAGGACAGGGGGACTACGAGCAGTACTTC.

As DNA, the CDR3 is TGTGCCAGCAGCTCCCGGACAGGTTCTGGGCCAAGCACTTCACCCCTCCACTTT. Its translation: CASSSRTGSGPSTSPLHF. This chain uses TRBV11-2 with TRBJ1-6, with 7 nucleotides matching TRBD1. The CDR3 is made up of 18 amino acids. The V and J ends lost 4 bases and 9 bases, in that order; junction bases with no gene match: 18. Germline CDR1 SGHAT, CDR2 FQNNGV.

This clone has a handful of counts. This CDR3 is CSVAQGASDYGYTF. CDR3 nucleotide sequence: TGCAGCGTTGCACAGGGGGCGAGTGACTATGGCTACACCTTC. This chain connects TRBV29-1 to TRBJ1-2; 9 positions agree with TRBD1. The ends lost 4 bases at V and 3 bases at J; junction bases unmatched: 6. The CDR3 consists of 14 residues. Germline V CDR1 and CDR2: SQVTM, ANQGSEA.